The sequence of this T cell receptor beta chain was determined in a study of blood T cell repertoires in COVID-19. Study details: The United States, Italy and Spain supplied acute and convalescent COVID-19 samples. From T cells, B-cell-depleted T cells, or PBMCs came the material, which was cDNA or gDNA.

Followed over time, Seattle patients had been enrolled while infection was active. V was cut by 0 bases and J by 14 bases, with 17 bases left in between. The CDR3 has 15 amino acids. Germline CDR1 reads LNHDA; CDR2 reads SQIVND (reference sequence). Authors' methods: Amplification with reference gene primers provided the estimates of nucleated cell counts. Libraries were prepared by immunoSEQ multiplex PCR; TCRdb keeps only in-frame clonotypes and omits some of them. V, J and clone size are those of that table, while D and trimming were read from the DNA. The profile shows some 220,000 clones, roughly 85% of them singletons.

V is TRBV19 and J is TRBJ1-6; possible D gene TRBD1, 5 bases. This sequence was found in a middle-aged man with COVID-19, enrolled during active disease. Sequencing input: peripheral blood. The CDR3 nucleotides read TGTGCCAGTAGTATAGATCGGACATCCTATGGGACCCTCCACTTT. The encoded protein is CASSIDRTSYGTLHF.